This paragraph covers one T cell receptor (beta chain) sequence. Its antigen remains unknown. At one end, the junction sequence differs from germline, possibly due to a read error. Per the germline V gene, CDR1 is MNHEY and CDR2 is SVGEGT. CDR3 size: 12 residues. Using RNA template, CDR3s of TCR alpha and beta were amplified with iRepertoire arm-PCR. TCRdb itself ran the multiplex PCR reads through MiXCR, one entry per CDR3 protein. Altogether about 380,000 distinct CDR3 sequences are present, around 45% being singletons, with the ten largest covering around 12%. The sample belongs to a study of glioma-infiltrating T cells. Study-wide findings and caveats: Patients with low tissue-blood divergence carried a signature set of shared blood CDR3 motifs.

Sequenced: glioma tissue, nonneoplastic brain tissue, or PBMCs (not recorded which). This chain connects TRBV6-2 or TRBV6-3 to TRBJ1-6, with unresolved D. The sequence was obtained from a human donor with low-grade glioma or glioblastoma, undergoing nonglioma brain surgery, or in good health (not recorded which). The CDR3 DNA reads TGTGCCGGCAGTCCGGGGAATTCACCCCTCCACTTT. Its translation: CAGSPGNSPLHF.